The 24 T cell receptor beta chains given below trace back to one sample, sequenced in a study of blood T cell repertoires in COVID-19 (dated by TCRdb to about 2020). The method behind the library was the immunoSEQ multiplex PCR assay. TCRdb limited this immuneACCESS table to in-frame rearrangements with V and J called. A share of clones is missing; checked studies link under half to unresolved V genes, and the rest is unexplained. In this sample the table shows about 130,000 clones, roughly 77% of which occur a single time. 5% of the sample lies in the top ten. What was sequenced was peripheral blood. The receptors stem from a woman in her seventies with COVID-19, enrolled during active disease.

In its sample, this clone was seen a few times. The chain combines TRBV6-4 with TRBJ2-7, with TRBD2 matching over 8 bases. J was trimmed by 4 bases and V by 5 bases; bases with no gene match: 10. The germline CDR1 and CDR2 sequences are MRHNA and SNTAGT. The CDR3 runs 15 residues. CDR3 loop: CASSREPGRGYEQYF. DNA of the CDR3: TGTGCCAGCAGTAGGGAACCCGGGAGGGGGTACGAGCAGTACTTC.

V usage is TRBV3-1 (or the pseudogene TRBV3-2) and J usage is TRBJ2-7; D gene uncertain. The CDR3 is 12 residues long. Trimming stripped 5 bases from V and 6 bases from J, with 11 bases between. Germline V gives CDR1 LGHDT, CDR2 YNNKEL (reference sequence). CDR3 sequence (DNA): TGTGCCAGCAGCACCCGACAAATCGAGCAGTACTTC. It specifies CASSTRQIEQYF.

The CDR3 DNA reads as TGTGCCAGCAGCTCGGGGAATAGCAATCAGCCCCAGCATTTT. This sequence encodes CASSSGNSNQPQHF. The chain links TRBV2 to TRBJ1-5, with D uncertain. The germline gives CDR1 SNHLY, CDR2 FYNNEI. Trimming pared 6 bases from V and 0 bases from J, leaving 9 bases between. The CDR3 is 14 residues long.

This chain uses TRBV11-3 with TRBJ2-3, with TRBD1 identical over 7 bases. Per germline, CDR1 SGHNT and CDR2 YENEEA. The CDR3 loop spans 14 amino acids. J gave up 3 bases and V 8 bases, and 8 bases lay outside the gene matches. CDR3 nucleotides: TGTGCCAGCGCCACAGGGGCCGGAACAGATACGCAGTATTTT. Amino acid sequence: CASATGAGTDTQYF.

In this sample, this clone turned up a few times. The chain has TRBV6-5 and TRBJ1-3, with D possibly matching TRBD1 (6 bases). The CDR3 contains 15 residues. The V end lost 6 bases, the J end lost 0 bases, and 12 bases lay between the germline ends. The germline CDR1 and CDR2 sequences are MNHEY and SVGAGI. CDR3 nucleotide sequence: TGTGCCAGCAGGCCTTGGACAGACTCTGGAAACACCATATATTTT. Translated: CASRPWTDSGNTIYF.

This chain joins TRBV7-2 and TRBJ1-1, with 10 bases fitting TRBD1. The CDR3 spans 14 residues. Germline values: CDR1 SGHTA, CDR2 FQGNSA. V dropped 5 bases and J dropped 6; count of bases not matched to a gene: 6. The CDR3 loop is CASSQRQGASEAFF. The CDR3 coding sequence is TGTGCCAGCAGCCAAAGACAGGGGGCTTCTGAAGCTTTCTTT.

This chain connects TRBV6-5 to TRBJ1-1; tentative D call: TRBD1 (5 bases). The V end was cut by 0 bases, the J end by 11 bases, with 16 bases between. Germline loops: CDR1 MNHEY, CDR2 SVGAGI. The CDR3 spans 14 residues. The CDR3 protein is CASSYSGGESGAFF. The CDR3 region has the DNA TGTGCCAGCAGTTACTCGGGGGGGGAGTCTGGGGCTTTCTTT.

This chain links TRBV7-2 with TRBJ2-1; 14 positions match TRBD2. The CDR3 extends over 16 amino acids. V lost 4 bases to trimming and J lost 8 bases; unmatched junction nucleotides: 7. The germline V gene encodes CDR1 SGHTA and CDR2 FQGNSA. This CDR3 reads CASSSRLAGGADEQFF. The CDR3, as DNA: TGTGCCAGCAGCTCACGACTAGCGGGGGGGGCGGATGAGCAGTTCTTC.

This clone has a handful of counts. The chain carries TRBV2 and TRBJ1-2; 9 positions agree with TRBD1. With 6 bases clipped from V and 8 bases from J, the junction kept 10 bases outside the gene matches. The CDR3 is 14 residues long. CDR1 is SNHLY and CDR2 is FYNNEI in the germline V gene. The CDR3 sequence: CASRTPTGGRGYTF. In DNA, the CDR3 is TGTGCCAGCAGAACACCGACAGGGGGGAGAGGCTACACCTTC.

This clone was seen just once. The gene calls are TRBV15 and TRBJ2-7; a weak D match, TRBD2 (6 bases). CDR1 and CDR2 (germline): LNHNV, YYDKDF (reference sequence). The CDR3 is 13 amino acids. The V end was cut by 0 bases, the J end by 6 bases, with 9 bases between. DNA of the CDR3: TGTGCCACCAGCAGAGATCAACTAGCCGAGCAGTACTTC. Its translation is CATSRDQLAEQYF. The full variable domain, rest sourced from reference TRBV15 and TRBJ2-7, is DAMVIQNPRYQVTQFGKPVTLSCSQTLNHNVMYWYQQKSSQAPKLLFHYYDKDFNNEADTPDNFQSRRPNTSFCFLDIRSPGLGDTAMYLCATSRDQLAEQYFGPGTRLTVT.

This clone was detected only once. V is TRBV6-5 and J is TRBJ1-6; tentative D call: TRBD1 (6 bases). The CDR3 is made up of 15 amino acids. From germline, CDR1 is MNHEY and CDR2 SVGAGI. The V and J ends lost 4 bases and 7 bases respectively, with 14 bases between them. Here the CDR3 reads CASSLTQGVNSPLHF. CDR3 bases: TGTGCCAGCAGTTTGACACAGGGAGTCAATTCACCCCTCCACTTT.

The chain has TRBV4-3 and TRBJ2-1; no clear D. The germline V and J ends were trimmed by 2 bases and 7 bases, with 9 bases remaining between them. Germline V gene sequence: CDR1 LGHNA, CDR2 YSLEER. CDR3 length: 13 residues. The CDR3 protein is CASSQLSRNEQFF. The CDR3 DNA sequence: TGCGCCAGCAGCCAACTCTCGCGTAATGAGCAGTTCTTC.

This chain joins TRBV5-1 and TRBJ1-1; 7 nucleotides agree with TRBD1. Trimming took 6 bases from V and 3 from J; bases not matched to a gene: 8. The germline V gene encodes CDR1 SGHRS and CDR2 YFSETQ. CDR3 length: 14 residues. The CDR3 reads CASNRQGTDTEAFF. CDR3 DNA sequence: TGCGCCAGCAACCGACAGGGTACGGACACTGAAGCTTTCTTT.

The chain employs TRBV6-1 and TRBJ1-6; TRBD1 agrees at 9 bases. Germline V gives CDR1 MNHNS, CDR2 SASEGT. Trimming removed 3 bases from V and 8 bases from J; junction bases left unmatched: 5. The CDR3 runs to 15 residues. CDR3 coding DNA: TGTGCCAGCAGTGAGTCGACAGGGGGAGATTCACCCCTCCACTTT. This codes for CASSESTGGDSPLHF.

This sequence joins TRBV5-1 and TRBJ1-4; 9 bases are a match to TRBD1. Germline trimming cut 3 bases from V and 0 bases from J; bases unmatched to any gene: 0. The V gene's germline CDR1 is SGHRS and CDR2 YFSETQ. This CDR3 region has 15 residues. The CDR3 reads CASSWTGATNEKLFF. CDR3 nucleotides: TGCGCCAGCAGCTGGACAGGGGCAACTAATGAAAAACTGTTTTTT.

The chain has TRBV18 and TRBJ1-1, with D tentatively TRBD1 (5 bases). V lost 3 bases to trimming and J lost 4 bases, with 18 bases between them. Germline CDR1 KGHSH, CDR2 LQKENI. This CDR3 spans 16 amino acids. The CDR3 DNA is TGTGCCAGCTCACCTCTCCTCAGCGGGGGAAGCACTGAAGCTTTCTTT. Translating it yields CASSPLLSGGSTEAFF.

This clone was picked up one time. CDR3 amino acids: CASSLQGADGYTF. The CDR3 DNA follows: TGTGCCAGCAGTTTACAGGGGGCGGATGGCTACACCTTC. This chain joins TRBV12-3 or TRBV12-4 and TRBJ1-2; 8 nucleotides agree with TRBD1. With 2 bases clipped from V and 6 bases from J, the junction kept 2 bases outside the gene matches. The CDR3 consists of 13 residues.

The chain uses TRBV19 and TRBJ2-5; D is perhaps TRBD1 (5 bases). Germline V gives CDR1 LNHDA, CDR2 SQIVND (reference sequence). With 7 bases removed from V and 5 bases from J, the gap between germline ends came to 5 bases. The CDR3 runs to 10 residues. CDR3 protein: CASKGETQYF. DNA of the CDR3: TGTGCCAGTAAGGGGGAGACCCAGTACTTC. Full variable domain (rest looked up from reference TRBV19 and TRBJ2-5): DGGITQSPKYLFRKEGQNVTLSCEQNLNHDAMYWYRQDPGQGLRLIYYSQIVNDFQKGDIAEGYSVSREKKESFPLTVTSAQKNPTAFYLCASKGETQYFGPGTRLLVL.

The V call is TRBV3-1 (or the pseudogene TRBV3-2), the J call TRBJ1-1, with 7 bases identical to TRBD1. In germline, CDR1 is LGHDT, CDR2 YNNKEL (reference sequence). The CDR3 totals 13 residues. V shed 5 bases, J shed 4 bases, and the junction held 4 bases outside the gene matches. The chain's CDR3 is CASSKTGFTEAFF. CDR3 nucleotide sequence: TGTGCCAGCAGCAAGACAGGGTTCACTGAAGCTTTCTTT.

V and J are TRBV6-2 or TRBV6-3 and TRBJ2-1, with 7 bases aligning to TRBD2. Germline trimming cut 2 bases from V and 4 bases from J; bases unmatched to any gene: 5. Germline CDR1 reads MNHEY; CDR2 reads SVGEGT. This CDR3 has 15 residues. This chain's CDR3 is CASSYGGVSYNEQFF. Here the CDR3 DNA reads TGTGCCAGCAGTTACGGGGGGGTATCATACAATGAGCAGTTCTTC.

DNA for the CDR3: TGTGCCAGCTCACCAAACAGGATTCTGACTAATGAAAAACTGTTTTTT. Its translation is CASSPNRILTNEKLFF. The V gene is TRBV18, the J gene TRBJ1-4; D may be TRBD1 (5 bases). The CDR3 runs to 16 residues. Germline V gives CDR1 KGHSH, CDR2 LQKENI. The V and J ends lost 2 bases and 2 bases respectively, with 12 bases between them.

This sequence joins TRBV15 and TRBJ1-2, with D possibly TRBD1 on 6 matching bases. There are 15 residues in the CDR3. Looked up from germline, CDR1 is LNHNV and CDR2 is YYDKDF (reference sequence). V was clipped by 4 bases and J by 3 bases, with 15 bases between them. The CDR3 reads CATSKQGPGDYGYTF. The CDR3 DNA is TGTGCCACCAGCAAACAGGGTCCCGGAGACTATGGCTACACCTTC.

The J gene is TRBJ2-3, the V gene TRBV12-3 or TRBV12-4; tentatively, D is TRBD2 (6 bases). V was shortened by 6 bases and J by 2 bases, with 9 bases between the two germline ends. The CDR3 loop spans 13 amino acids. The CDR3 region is CASRTRNTDTQYF. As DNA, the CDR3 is TGTGCCAGCAGGACTAGAAACACAGATACGCAGTATTTT.

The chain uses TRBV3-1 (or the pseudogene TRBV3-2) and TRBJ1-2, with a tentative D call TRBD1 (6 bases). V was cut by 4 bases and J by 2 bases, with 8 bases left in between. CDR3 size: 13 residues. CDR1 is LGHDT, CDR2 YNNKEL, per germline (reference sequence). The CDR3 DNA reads TGTGCCAGCAGCCGAACAGGGAACTATGGCTACACCTTC. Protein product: CASSRTGNYGYTF.